A single sample gave rise to the 26 T cell receptor beta chains below, sequenced in a study of blood T cell repertoires in COVID-19 (dated by TCRdb to between 2020 and 2021). The library was obtained by the immunoSEQ multiplex PCR assay. TCRdb re-hosts the immuneACCESS table, in-frame sequences only. Its copies lack some clones; in the studies checked, an unresolved V gene accounts for under half of them, and the cause for the rest is not known. The sample contains over 100,000 clones, roughly nine tenths of them found a single time. The ten largest make up approximately 5% of the sample. The source material was peripheral blood. The receptors come from a human donor in a cohort sampled during active COVID-19.

This chain joins TRBV19 and TRBJ2-1; 7 positions agree with TRBD2. V lost 3 bases and J lost 8; bases outside the gene matches: 7. The length of the CDR3 is 14 residues. The V gene's germline CDR1 is LNHDA and CDR2 SQIVND (reference sequence). The CDR3 is CASSMARESYEQFF. The DNA of the CDR3 is TGTGCCAGTAGTATGGCGCGGGAGAGTTATGAGCAGTTCTTC.

The chain employs TRBV29-1 and TRBJ1-2, with D perhaps matching TRBD1 (5 bases). The length of the CDR3 is 13 residues. With 7 bases removed from V and 4 bases from J, the gap between germline ends came to 16 bases. From germline, CDR1 is SQVTM and CDR2 ANQGSEA. CDR3 region: CSAHGGGGYGYTF. In nucleotides, the CDR3 is TGCAGCGCTCACGGCGGGGGAGGCTATGGCTACACCTTC.

The rearrangement joins TRBV20-1 to TRBJ2-7, with D maybe TRBD1 (5 bases). The CDR3 is made up of 11 amino acids. Per germline, CDR1 DFQATT and CDR2 SNEGSKA (reference sequence). The V end was cut by 3 bases, the J end by 6 bases, with 9 bases between. CDR3 sequence (DNA): TGCAGTGCTAGTTCAGGGTTCGAGCAGTACTTC. As protein: CSASSGFEQYF.

The V and J genes are TRBV27 and TRBJ2-7; 11 nucleotides align to TRBD1. The CDR3 extends over 14 amino acids. Trimming at V came to 5 bases and at J to 8 bases, leaving 8 bases not matched to a gene. CDR1 and CDR2 from the germline V gene are MNHEY and SMNVEV (reference sequence). CDR3 nucleotides: TGTGCCAGCAGTCCCGGGACAGGGGGTATGAAGCAGTACTTC. It translates to CASSPGTGGMKQYF.

This clone was detected only a few times. The V call is TRBV28, the J call TRBJ2-6; a possible D gene is TRBD2 (7 bases). V shed 0 bases and J shed 0 bases, with 12 bases lying between them. The CDR3 is made up of 18 amino acids. Germline CDR1 reads MDHEN; CDR2 reads SYDVKM. The CDR3 loop is CASSLWWGGASGANVLTF. Written as DNA, the CDR3 is TGTGCCAGCAGTTTATGGTGGGGGGGCGCCTCTGGGGCCAACGTCCTGACTTTC.

The chain combines TRBV7-9 with TRBJ2-2; TRBD1 might be the D (6 bases). Germline lookup yields CDR1 SEHNR and CDR2 FQNEAQ (reference sequence). The ends were cut back, 3 bases at V and 2 bases at J, with 10 bases in the middle. The CDR3 spans 15 residues. The CDR3 protein is CASSFAGVNTGELFF. DNA of the CDR3: TGTGCCAGCAGCTTTGCAGGGGTAAACACCGGGGAGCTGTTTTTT.

The J gene is TRBJ1-4, the V gene TRBV7-2; D is unclear. Germline V lookup: CDR1 SGHTA, CDR2 FQGNSA. There are 17 residues in the CDR3. Trimming removed 1 base from V and 7 bases from J, with 19 bases in between. Written as DNA, the CDR3 is TGTGCCAGCAGCTTAGAGCCTCCGGGATTTGAGGCTGAAAAACTGTTTTTT. Encoded protein: CASSLEPPGFEAEKLFF.

The chain joins TRBV3-1 (or the pseudogene TRBV3-2) to TRBJ1-4; 12 nucleotides agree with TRBD1. Germline V gene sequence: CDR1 LGHDT, CDR2 YNNKEL (reference sequence). The length of the CDR3 is 15 residues. The V gene end was trimmed by 3 bases and the J gene end by 10 bases; junction bases not matched to a gene: 6. DNA for the CDR3: TGTGCCAGCAGCCAGGGGGGACAGGGGGCAGGAAAACTGTTTTTT. Translating gives CASSQGGQGAGKLFF.

This clone showed up just once. CDR3 bases: TGCGCCAGCAGCATAGGCGGGACAGCGAACACTGAAGCTTTCTTT. It is translated as CASSIGGTANTEAFF. The chain links TRBV5-1 to TRBJ1-1, with 7 bases that match TRBD1. The CDR3 contains 15 residues. The junction had 7 bases not matched to a gene; V was cut back by 4 bases and J by 1 base. The germline CDR1 and CDR2 sequences are SGHRS and YFSETQ. Using reference TRBV5-1 and TRBJ1-1 for the parts outside the CDR3, the full variable domain is KAGVTQTPRYLIKTRGQQVTLSCSPISGHRSVSWYQQTPGQGLQFLFEYFSETQRNKGNFPGRFSGRQFSNSRSEMNVSTLELGDSALYLCASSIGGTANTEAFFGQGTRLTVV.

This chain links TRBV7-2 with TRBJ2-3; TRBD1 matches at 7 bases. J gave up 2 bases and V 1 base, and 3 bases lay outside the gene matches. Germline lookup yields CDR1 SGHTA and CDR2 FQGNSA. The CDR3 loop spans 15 amino acids. CDR3 amino acids: CASSLVKGATDTQYF. The CDR3 DNA is TGTGCCAGCAGCTTAGTTAAGGGGGCCACAGATACGCAGTATTTT.

The V gene is TRBV19, the J gene TRBJ1-5; perhaps TRBD1 as D (5 bases). This CDR3 contains 16 residues. Trimming removed 4 bases at V and 4 bases at J, with 17 bases between. From germline, CDR1 is LNHDA and CDR2 SQIVND (reference sequence). CDR3 residues: CASSKEYGADNQPQHF. CDR3 sequence (DNA): TGTGCCAGTAGTAAGGAGTATGGGGCGGATAATCAGCCCCAGCATTTT.

The gene calls are TRBV7-2 and TRBJ2-5; 14 nucleotides match TRBD2. Germline V gene data show CDR1 as SGHTA and CDR2 as FQGNSA. CDR3 length: 16 residues. J lost 5 bases, V lost 5 bases, and 7 bases had no gene match. The CDR3 spells CASSPRLAGGEETQYF. The CDR3 bases are TGTGCCAGCAGCCCCCGACTAGCGGGGGGGGAGGAGACCCAGTACTTC.

This clone occurred a few times. The genes are TRBV19 and TRBJ1-5; TRBD1 matches 7 bases. Germline CDR1 is LNHDA and CDR2 is SQIVND (reference sequence). The V segment lost 7 bases and the J segment 8 bases; nucleotides outside the gene matches: 14. CDR3 length: 15 amino acids. CDR3 coding DNA: TGTGCCAGTACCAGAAGCGGACAGGTCTGGGAGCCCCAGCATTTT. It codes for CASTRSGQVWEPQHF.

This rearrangement joins TRBV28 to TRBJ1-4, with a tentative D call TRBD1 (5 bases). With 3 bases removed from V and 8 bases from J, the gap between germline ends came to 19 bases. Germline lookup yields CDR1 MDHEN and CDR2 SYDVKM. The CDR3 is 16 amino acids. CDR3 sequence: CASSFRQDRRNEKLFF. CDR3 nucleotide sequence: TGTGCCAGCAGTTTTCGGCAAGACAGAAGAAACGAAAAACTGTTTTTT.

The CDR3 is CASKVGGAGDTQYF. The CDR3 DNA reads TGTGCCAGCAAAGTGGGGGGGGCAGGGGATACGCAGTATTTT. The chain carries TRBV28 and TRBJ2-3, with D possibly matching TRBD2 (7 bases). Trimming cost V 7 bases and J 6 bases, with 17 bases left between them. The CDR3 length is 14 residues. Germline assignment: CDR1 MDHEN and CDR2 SYDVKM.

The chain has TRBV6-2 or TRBV6-3 and TRBJ2-1; D is perhaps TRBD2 (5 bases). Trimming cost V 2 bases and J 8 bases, with 13 bases left between them. Germline CDR1 is MNHEY and CDR2 is SVGEGT. The CDR3 runs to 14 residues. CDR3 protein: CASSYTILVHEQFF. CDR3 nucleotides: TGTGCCAGCAGTTACACCATACTAGTACATGAGCAGTTCTTC.

This chain uses TRBV4-3 with TRBJ1-1; 10 bases line up with TRBD1. Losses at the gene ends were 3 bases for V and 6 bases for J; bases not matched to a gene: 7. This CDR3 is built from 15 residues. CDR1 and CDR2 (germline): LGHNA, YSLEER. CDR3 region: CASSHRTGGPPEAFF. The CDR3 nucleotides read TGCGCCAGCAGCCACAGGACAGGGGGACCCCCTGAAGCTTTCTTT.

The chain joins TRBV6-5 to TRBJ2-1; 7 nucleotides align to TRBD2. V was pared by 10 bases and J by 6 bases, with 15 bases of the junction left unmatched. The CDR3 extends over 15 amino acids. CDR1 and CDR2 from the germline V gene are MNHEY and SVGAGI. The DNA of the CDR3 is TGTGCCACCCTCCTGGGGGGGTCTCGAGTCAATGAGCAGTTCTTC. Encoded protein: CATLLGGSRVNEQFF.

The chain uses TRBV4-1 and TRBJ2-3; perhaps TRBD1 as D (7 bases). The CDR3 runs 16 residues. Germline CDR1 is MGHRA and CDR2 is YSYEKL. V was trimmed by 3 bases and J by 3 bases, leaving 16 bases between them. The CDR3: CASSQQGGLPTDTQYF. The DNA for the CDR3 is TGCGCCAGCAGCCAGCAGGGGGGCCTACCTACAGATACGCAGTATTTT.

The CDR3 region is CASSLIAGGHEQFF. The CDR3 region has the DNA TGTGCCAGCAGTTTAATAGCGGGAGGGCATGAGCAGTTCTTC. The V call is TRBV28, the J call TRBJ2-1; 11 positions match TRBD2. Germline CDR1 is MDHEN and CDR2 is SYDVKM. The J segment lost 8 bases and the V segment lost 2 bases, leaving 2 bases of the junction unmatched. The CDR3 length is 14 residues.

The chain links TRBV5-4 to TRBJ2-7; the match to TRBD1 covers 11 bases. The ends lost 4 bases at V and 3 bases at J; junction bases unmatched: 3. From germline, CDR1 is SGHNT and CDR2 YYREEE (reference sequence). The CDR3 has 14 amino acids. CDR3 amino acids: CASSDGTGGYEQYF. DNA for the CDR3: TGTGCCAGCAGCGACGGGACAGGGGGCTACGAGCAGTACTTC.

The rearrangement uses TRBV5-5 and TRBJ1-1, with 7 nucleotides matching TRBD1. Germline CDR1 and CDR2: SGHKS and YYEKEE (reference sequence). The CDR3 is 16 amino acids. After removal of 6 bases from V and 5 bases from J, the junction contained 16 bases not matched to a gene. The CDR3: CASTPGTAPRKTEAFF. The CDR3 bases are TGTGCCAGCACCCCCGGGACAGCTCCCCGGAAGACTGAAGCTTTCTTT.

V is TRBV2 and J is TRBJ2-3; 7 bases match TRBD1. This CDR3 has 15 residues. The V segment lost 4 bases and the J segment 5 bases; nucleotides outside the gene matches: 9. Germline loops: CDR1 SNHLY, CDR2 FYNNEI. CDR3 coding DNA: TGTGCCAGCAGTGGGAGGTCAGGGGGTATAGATACGCAGTATTTT. It specifies CASSGRSGGIDTQYF.

This sequence joins TRBV11-2 and TRBJ1-2, with D uncertain. The CDR3 is 16 amino acids. V was shortened by 5 bases and J by 5 bases, with 21 bases between the two germline ends. Germline V gene data show CDR1 as SGHAT and CDR2 as FQNNGV. CDR3 in amino acids: CASSATAPSGEYGYTF. The CDR3 nucleotides are TGTGCCAGCAGCGCGACCGCCCCATCTGGGGAGTATGGCTACACCTTC. The entire variable domain, with the rest obtained from reference TRBV11-2 and TRBJ1-2, is as follows: EAGVAQSPRYKIIEKRQSVAFWCNPISGHATLYWYQQILGQGPKLLIQFQNNGVVDDSQLPKDRFSAERLKGVDSTLKIQPAKLEDSAVYLCASSATAPSGEYGYTFGSGTRLTVV.

V usage is TRBV5-1 and J usage is TRBJ2-7, with a possible D match to TRBD2 (6 bases). V was trimmed by 4 bases and J by 6 bases, leaving 17 bases between them. CDR1 and CDR2 (germline): SGHRS, YFSETQ. The CDR3 covers 14 residues. Here the CDR3 DNA reads TGCGCCAGCAGCGGCGGGTCGGAGGGGAGCGAGCAGTACTTC. It yields the protein CASSGGSEGSEQYF.

The chain carries TRBV7-3 and TRBJ1-2; 10 bases agree with TRBD1. CDR3 size: 14 residues. Per germline, CDR1 SGHTA and CDR2 FQGTGA. With V trimmed by 5 bases and J by 4 bases, 4 bases remained unmatched. Here the CDR3 reads CASSVDRGPYGYTF. Written as DNA, the CDR3 is TGTGCCAGCAGCGTCGACAGGGGGCCCTATGGCTACACCTTC.